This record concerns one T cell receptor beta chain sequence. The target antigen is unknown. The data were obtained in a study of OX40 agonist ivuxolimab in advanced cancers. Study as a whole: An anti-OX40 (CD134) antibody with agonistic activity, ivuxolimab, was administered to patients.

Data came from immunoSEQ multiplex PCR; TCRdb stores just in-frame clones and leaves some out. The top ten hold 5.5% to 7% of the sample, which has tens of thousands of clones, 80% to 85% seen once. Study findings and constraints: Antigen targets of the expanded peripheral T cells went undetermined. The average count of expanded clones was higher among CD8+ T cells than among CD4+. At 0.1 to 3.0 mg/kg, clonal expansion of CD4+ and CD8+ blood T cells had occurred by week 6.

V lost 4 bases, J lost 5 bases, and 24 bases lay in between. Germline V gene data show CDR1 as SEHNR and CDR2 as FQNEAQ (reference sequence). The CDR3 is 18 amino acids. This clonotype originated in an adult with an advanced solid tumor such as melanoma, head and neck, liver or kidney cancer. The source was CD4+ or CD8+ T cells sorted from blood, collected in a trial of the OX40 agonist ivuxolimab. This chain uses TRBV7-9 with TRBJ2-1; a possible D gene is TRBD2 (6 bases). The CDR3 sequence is CASSSKYSRGGVNNEQFF. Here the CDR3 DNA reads TGTGCCAGCAGCTCAAAGTATTCGAGAGGAGGGGTGAACAATGAGCAGTTCTTC.